This note documents a single TCR beta chain sequence. TCRdb re-derived calls from the 5' RACE reads in MiXCR, one entry per CDR3 protein. The sample yields some 730,000 distinct CDR3 sequences, 18% seen once. Germline lookup yields CDR1 SGDLS and CDR2 YYNGEE. The CDR3 is 17 residues long. V was pared by 4 bases and J by 0 bases, with 5 bases of the junction left unmatched. The sample originates from a study of identical twins. This sample was shared with a second study, whose subject was T cells expressing NK-cell markers. That study reports: The study found these clonotypes also leading the CD3+CD56-NKG2C+ fraction in a few donors.

Sequencing used PBMCs. The chain carries TRBV9 and TRBJ2-3; 13 nucleotides match TRBD2. This clonotype was obtained from a woman younger than 35 in good health. As DNA, the CDR3 is TGTGCCAGCAGCTCGGGACTAGCGGGACCTAGCACAGATACGCAGTATTTT. Its protein is CASSSGLAGPSTDTQYF.